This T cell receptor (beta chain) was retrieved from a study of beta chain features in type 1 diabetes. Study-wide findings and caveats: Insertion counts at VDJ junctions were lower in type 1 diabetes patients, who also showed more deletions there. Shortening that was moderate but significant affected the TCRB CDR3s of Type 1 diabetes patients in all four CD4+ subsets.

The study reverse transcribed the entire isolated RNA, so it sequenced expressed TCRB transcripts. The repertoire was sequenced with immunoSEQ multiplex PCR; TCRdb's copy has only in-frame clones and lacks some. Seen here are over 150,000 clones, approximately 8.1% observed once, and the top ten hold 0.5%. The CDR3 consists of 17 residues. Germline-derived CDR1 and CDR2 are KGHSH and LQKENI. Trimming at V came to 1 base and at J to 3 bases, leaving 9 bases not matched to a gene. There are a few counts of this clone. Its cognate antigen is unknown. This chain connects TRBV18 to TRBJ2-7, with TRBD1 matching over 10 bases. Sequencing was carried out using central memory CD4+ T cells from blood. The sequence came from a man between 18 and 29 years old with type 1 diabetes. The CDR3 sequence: CASSPLPQTGGGYEQYF. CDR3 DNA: TGTGCCAGCTCACCACTACCGCAGACAGGGGGCGGCTACGAGCAGTACTTC.